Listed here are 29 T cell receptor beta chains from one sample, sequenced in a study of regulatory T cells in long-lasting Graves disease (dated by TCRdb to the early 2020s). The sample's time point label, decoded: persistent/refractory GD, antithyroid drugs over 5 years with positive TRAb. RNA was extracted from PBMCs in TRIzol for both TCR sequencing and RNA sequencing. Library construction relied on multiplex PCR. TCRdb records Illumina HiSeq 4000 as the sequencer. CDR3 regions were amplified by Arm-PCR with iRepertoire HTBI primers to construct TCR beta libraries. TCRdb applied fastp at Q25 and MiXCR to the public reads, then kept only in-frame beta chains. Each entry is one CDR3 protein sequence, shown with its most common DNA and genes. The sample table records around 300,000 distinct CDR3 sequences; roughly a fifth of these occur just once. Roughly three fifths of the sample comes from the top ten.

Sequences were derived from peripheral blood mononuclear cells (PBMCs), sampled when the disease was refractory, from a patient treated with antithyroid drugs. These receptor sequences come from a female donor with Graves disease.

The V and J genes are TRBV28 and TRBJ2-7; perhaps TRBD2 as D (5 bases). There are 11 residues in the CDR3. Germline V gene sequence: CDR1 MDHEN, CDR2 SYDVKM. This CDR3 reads CARGLSYEQYF. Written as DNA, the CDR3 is TGTGCGAGAGGGCTCTCCTACGAGCAGTACTTC.

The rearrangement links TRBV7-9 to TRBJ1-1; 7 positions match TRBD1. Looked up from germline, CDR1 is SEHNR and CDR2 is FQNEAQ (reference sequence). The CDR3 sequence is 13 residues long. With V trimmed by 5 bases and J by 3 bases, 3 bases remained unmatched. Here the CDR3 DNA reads TGTGCCAGCAGCCACGGACAGGACACTGAAGCTTTCTTT. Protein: CASSHGQDTEAFF. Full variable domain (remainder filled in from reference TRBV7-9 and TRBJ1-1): DTGVSQNPRHKITKRGQNVTFRCDPISEHNRLYWYRQTLGQGPEFLTYFQNEAQLEKSRLLSDRFSAERPKGSFSTLEIQRTEQGDSAMYLCASSHGQDTEAFFGQGTRLTVV.

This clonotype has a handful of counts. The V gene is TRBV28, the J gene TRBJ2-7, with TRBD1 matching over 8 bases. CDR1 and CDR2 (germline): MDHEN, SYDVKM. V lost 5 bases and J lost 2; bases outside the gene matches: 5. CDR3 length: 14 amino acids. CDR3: CASSMDREPYEQYF. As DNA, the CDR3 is TGTGCCAGCAGTATGGACAGGGAACCCTACGAGCAGTACTTC.

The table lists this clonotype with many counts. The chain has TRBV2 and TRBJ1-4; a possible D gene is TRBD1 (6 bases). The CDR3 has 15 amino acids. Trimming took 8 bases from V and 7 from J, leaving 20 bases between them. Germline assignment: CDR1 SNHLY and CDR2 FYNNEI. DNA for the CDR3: TGTGCCAGCGGCAACACAGGGAGCGAAGGTGAAAAACTGTTTTTT. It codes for CASGNTGSEGEKLFF.

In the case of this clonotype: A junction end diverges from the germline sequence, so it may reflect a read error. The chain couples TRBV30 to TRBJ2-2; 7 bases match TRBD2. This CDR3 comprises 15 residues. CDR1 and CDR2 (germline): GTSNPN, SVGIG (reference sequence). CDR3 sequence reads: CAWSRVREGTGEPFF. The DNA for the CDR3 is TGTGCCTGGAGTCGCGTTAGGGAGGGGACCGGGGAGCCGTTTTTT.

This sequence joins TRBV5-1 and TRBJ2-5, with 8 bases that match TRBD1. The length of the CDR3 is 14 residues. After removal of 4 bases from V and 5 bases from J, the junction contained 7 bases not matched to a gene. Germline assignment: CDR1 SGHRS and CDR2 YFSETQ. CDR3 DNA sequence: TGCGCCAGCAGCCCGGACAGGGATTGGGAGACCCAGTACTTC. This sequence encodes CASSPDRDWETQYF.

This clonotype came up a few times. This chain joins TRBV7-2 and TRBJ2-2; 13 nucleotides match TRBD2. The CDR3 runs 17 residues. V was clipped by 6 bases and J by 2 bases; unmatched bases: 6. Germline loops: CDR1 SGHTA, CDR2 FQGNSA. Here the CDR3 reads CASRGGTSGDNTGELFF. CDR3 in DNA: TGTGCCAGCAGGGGCGGGACTAGCGGGGACAACACCGGGGAGCTGTTTTTT.

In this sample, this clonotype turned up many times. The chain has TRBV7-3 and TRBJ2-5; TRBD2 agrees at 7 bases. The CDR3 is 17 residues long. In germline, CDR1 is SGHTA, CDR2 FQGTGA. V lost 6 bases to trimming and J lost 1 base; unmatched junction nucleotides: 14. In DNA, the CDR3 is TGTGCCAGCAGAGTTTGGCGGGAGTCTATTTGCCAAGAGACCCAGTACTTC. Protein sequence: CASRVWRESICQETQYF.

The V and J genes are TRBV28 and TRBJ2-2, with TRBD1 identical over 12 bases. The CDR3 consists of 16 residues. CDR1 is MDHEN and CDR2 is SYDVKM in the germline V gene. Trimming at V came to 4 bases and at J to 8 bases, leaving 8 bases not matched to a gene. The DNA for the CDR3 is TGTGCCAGCAGTTCCCAGGGGACAGGGGGCAGAGGGGAGCTGTTTTTT. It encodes CASSSQGTGGRGELFF.

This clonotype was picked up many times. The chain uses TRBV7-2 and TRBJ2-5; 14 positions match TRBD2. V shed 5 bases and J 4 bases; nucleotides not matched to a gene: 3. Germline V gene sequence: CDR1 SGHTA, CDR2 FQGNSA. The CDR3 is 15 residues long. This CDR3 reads CASSPGTSGRETQYF. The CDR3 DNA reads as TGTGCCAGCAGCCCGGGGACTAGCGGGAGAGAGACCCAGTACTTC. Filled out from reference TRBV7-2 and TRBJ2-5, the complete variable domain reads GAGVSQSPSNKVTEKGKDVELRCDPISGHTALYWYRQSLGQGLEFLIYFQGNSAPDKSGLPSDRFSAERTGGSVSTLTIQRTQQEDSAVYLCASSPGTSGRETQYFGPGTRLLVL.

Here the CDR3 reads CATQNFESGERTGELFF. Written as DNA, the CDR3 is TGTGCCACCCAAAACTTTGAATCAGGGGAACGCACCGGGGAGCTGTTTTTT. This chain connects TRBV10-3 to TRBJ2-2; possibly TRBD1 for D (6 bases). The CDR3 is made up of 17 amino acids. Germline CDR1 reads ENHRY; CDR2 reads SYGVKD. Trimming removed 10 bases from V and 4 bases from J, with 25 bases in between.

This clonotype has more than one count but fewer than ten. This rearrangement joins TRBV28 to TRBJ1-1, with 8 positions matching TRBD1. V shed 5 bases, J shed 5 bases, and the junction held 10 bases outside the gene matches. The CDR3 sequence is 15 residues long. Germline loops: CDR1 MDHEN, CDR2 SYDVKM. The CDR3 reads CASSPTDRGGTEAFF. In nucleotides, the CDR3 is TGTGCCAGCAGTCCCACCGACAGGGGCGGGACTGAAGCTTTCTTT.

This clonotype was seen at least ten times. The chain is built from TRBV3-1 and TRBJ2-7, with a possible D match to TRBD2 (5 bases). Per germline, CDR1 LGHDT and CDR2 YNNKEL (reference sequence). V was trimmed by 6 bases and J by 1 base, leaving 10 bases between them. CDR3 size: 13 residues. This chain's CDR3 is CASSWRVSYEQYF. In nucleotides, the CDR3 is TGTGCCAGCAGTTGGCGGGTTTCCTACGAGCAGTACTTC.

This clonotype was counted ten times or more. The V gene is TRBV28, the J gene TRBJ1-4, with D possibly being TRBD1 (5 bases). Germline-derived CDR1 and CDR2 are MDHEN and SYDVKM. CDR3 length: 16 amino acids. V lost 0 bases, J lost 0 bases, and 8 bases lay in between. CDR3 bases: TGTGCCAGCAGTTTATGGGGGGAAACAACTAATGAAAAACTGTTTTTT. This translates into CASSLWGETTNEKLFF.

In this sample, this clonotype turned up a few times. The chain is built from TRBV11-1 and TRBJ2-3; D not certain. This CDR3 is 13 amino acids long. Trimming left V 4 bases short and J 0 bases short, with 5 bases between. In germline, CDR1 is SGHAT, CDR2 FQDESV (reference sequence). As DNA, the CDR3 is TGTGCCAGCAGCTCCACTAGCACAGATACGCAGTATTTT. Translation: CASSSTSTDTQYF.

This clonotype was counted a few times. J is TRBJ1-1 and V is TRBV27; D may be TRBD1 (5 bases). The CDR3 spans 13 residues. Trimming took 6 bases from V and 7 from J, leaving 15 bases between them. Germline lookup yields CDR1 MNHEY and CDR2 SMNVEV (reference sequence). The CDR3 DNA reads TGTGCCAGCAGCCCCCCCGGGGGTTTTGAAGCTTTCTTT. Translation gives CASSPPGGFEAFF.

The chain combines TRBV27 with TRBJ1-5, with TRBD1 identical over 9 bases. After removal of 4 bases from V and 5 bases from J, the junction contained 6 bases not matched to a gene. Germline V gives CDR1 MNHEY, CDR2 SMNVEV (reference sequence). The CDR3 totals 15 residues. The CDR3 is CASSSNRQGDQPQHF. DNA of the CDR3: TGTGCCAGCAGTTCCAACCGACAGGGGGATCAGCCCCAGCATTTT.

The CDR3 DNA follows: TGTGCCATCAGACAGGGGACCCAACAAGAGACCCAGTACTTC. It translates to CAIRQGTQQETQYF. The chain uses TRBV10-3 and TRBJ2-5, with 7 bases fitting TRBD1. This CDR3 is 14 amino acids long. CDR1 ENHRY and CDR2 SYGVKD come from the germline V gene. V lost 6 bases and J lost 2; bases outside the gene matches: 6.

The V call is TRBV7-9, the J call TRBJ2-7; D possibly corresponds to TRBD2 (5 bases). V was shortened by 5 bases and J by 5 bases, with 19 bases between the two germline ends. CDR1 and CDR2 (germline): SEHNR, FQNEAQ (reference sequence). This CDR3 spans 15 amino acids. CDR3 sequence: CASSPLWSSVHEQYF. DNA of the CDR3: TGTGCCAGCAGCCCCCTGTGGAGTAGCGTACACGAGCAGTACTTC.

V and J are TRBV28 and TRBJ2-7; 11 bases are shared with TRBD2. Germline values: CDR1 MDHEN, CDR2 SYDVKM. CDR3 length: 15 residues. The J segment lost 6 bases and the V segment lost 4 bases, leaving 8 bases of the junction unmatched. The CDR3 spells CASSSLLLAGGEQYF. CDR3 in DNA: TGTGCCAGCAGTTCCCTCCTCCTAGCGGGAGGCGAGCAGTACTTC.

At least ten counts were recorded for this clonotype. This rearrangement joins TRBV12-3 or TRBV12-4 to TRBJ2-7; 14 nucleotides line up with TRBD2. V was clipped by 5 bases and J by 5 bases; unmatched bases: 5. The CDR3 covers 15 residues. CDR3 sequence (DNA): TGTGCCAGCAGTGTGGGACTAGCGGGAGAACACGAGCAGTACTTC. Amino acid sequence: CASSVGLAGEHEQYF.

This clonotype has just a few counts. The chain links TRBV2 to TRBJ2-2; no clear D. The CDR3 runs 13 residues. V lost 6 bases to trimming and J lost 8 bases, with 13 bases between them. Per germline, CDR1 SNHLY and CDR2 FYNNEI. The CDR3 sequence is CASSLGAVGELFF. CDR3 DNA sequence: TGTGCCAGCAGCTTAGGAGCAGTTGGGGAGCTGTTTTTT.

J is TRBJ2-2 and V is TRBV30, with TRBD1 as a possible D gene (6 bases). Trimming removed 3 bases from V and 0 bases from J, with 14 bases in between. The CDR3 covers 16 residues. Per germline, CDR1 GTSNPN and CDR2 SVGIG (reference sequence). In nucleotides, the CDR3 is TGTGCCTGGAGCACCCCGACAGGAGCGAACACCGGGGAGCTGTTTTTT. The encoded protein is CAWSTPTGANTGELFF.

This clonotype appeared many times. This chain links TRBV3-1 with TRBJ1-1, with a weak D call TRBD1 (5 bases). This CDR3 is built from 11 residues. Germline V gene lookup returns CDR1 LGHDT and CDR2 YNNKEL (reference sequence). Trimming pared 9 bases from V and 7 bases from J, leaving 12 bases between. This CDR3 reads CASSRRGEAFF. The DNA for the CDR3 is TGTGCCAGTAGCAGGAGGGGTGAAGCTTTCTTT.

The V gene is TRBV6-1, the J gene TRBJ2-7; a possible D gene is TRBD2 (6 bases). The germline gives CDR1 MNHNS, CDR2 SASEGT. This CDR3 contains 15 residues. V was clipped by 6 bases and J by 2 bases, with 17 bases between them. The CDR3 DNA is TGTGCCAGCAGCCACTCACGAATAGCGGCCTACGAGCAGTACTTC. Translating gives CASSHSRIAAYEQYF.

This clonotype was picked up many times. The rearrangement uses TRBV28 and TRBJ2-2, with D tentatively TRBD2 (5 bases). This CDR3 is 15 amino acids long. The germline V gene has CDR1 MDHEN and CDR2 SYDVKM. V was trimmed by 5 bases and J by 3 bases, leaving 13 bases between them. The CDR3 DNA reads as TGTGCCAGCAGTCGCGGACTGACGGACACCGGGGAGCTGTTTTTT. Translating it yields CASSRGLTDTGELFF.

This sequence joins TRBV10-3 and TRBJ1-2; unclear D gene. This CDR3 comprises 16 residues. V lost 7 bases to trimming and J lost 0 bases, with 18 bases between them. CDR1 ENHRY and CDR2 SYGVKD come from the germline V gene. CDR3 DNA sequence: TGTGCCATCAACCGGGTGGGCCAGGCGGCTAACTATGGCTACACCTTC. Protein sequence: CAINRVGQAANYGYTF.

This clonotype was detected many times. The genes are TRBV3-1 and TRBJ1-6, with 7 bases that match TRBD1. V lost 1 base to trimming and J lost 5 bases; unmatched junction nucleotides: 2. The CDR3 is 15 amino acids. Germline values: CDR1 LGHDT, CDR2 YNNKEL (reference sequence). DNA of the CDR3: TGTGCCAGCAGCCAAGGACAGGGTGATAATTCACCCCTCCACTTT. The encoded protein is CASSQGQGDNSPLHF.

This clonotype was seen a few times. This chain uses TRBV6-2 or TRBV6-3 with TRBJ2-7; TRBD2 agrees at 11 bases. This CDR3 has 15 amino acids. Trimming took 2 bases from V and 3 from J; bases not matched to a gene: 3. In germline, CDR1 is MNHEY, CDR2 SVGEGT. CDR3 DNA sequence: TGTGCCAGCAGTTACGGGACTAGCGGCCTCTACGAGCAGTACTTC. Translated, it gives CASSYGTSGLYEQYF.